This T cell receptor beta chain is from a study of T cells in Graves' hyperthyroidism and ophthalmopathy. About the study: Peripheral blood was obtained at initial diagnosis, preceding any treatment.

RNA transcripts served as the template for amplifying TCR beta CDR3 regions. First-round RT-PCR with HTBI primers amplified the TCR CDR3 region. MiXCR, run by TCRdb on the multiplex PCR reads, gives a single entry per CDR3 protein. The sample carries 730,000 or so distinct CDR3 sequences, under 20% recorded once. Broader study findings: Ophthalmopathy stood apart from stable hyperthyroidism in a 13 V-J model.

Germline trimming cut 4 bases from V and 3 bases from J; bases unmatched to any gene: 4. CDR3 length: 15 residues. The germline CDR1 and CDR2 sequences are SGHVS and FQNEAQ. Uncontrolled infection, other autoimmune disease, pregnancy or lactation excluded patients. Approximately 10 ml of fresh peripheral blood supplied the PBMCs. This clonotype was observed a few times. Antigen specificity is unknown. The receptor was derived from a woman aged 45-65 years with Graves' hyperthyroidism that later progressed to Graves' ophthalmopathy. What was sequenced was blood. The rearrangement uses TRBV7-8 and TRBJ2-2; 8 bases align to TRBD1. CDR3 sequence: CASSSTGGYTGELFF. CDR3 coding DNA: TGTGCCAGCAGCTCAACAGGGGGGTACACCGGGGAGCTGTTTTTT. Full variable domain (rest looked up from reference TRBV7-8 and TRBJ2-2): GAGVSQSPRYKVAKRGQDVALRCDPISGHVSLFWYQQALGQGPEFLTYFQNEAQLDKSGLPSDRFFAERPEGSVSTLKIQRTQQEDSAVYLCASSSTGGYTGELFFGEGSRLTVL.